This passage covers 15 T cell receptor beta chains from one sample sequenced in a study of shared clonotypes between healthy human individuals. TCRdb's table, derived via immunoSEQ multiplex PCR, lists solely in-frame clones and lacks some. The data hold approximately 1,500,000 clones, with nearly 99% observed a single time. Material for sequencing was naive CD4+ T cells sorted from blood. As for subset: CD45RA+ positively selected. The receptors come from a man between 25 and 39 years old in good health.

The J gene is TRBJ2-7, the V gene TRBV30; TRBD2 might be the D (5 bases). V lost 0 bases to trimming and J lost 6 bases, with 9 bases between them. The CDR3 has 12 residues. Germline V gene sequence: CDR1 GTSNPN, CDR2 SVGIG (reference sequence). The CDR3 is CAWSVGVPEQYF. The CDR3 DNA is TGTGCCTGGAGTGTGGGAGTGCCCGAGCAGTACTTC.

V usage is TRBV29-1 and J usage is TRBJ2-3, with TRBD2 matching 9 bases. The CDR3 has 14 residues. V trimming: 4 bases; J trimming: 2 bases; junction bases outside the gene matches: 4. Germline loops: CDR1 SQVTM, CDR2 ANQGSEA. CDR3: CSVVAGEFTDTQYF. The CDR3 DNA sequence: TGCAGCGTTGTAGCGGGAGAGTTCACAGATACGCAGTATTTT.

The chain recombines TRBV5-4 with TRBJ2-5, with D perhaps TRBD2 (6 bases). The CDR3 length is 15 residues. Germline V gene lookup returns CDR1 SGHNT and CDR2 YYREEE (reference sequence). Trimming took off 4 bases at V and 2 bases at J, with 15 bases between the two ends. The DNA of the CDR3 is TGTGCCAGCAGCGCCGGGGGACGTGATCAAGAGACCCAGTACTTC. This sequence encodes CASSAGGRDQETQYF.

The chain is built from TRBV2 and TRBJ1-4; 8 bases agree with TRBD1. Germline V gives CDR1 SNHLY, CDR2 FYNNEI. With V trimmed by 5 bases and J by 7 bases, 6 bases remained unmatched. The CDR3 runs to 14 residues. The CDR3 spells CASSYGQGAEKLFF. As DNA, the CDR3 is TGTGCCAGCAGTTATGGCCAGGGGGCTGAAAAACTGTTTTTT. Combining the CDR3 with reference TRBV2 and TRBJ1-4 gives the whole variable domain EPEVTQTPSHQVTQMGQEVILRCVPISNHLYFYWYRQILGQKVEFLVSFYNNEISEKSEIFDDQFSVERPDGSNFTLKIRSTKLEDSAMYFCASSYGQGAEKLFFGSGTQLSVL.

The V call is TRBV27, the J call TRBJ2-7, with D tentatively TRBD1 (6 bases). The germline gives CDR1 MNHEY, CDR2 SMNVEV (reference sequence). V gave up 2 bases and J gave up 4 bases, with 15 bases separating them. The CDR3 runs 15 residues. The CDR3 coding sequence is TGTGCCAGCAGTTTAGGCAGGGGACAAACTTACGAGCAGTACTTC. As protein: CASSLGRGQTYEQYF.

As regards this clone: Other DNA sequences within the sample encode an identical CDR3. The rearrangement links TRBV13 to TRBJ2-7; 8 positions agree with TRBD2. Germline CDR1 is PRHDT and CDR2 is FYEKMQ (reference sequence). With 5 bases clipped from V and 6 bases from J, the junction kept 9 bases outside the gene matches. CDR3 length: 14 amino acids. In nucleotides, the CDR3 is TGTGCCAGCAGCCCCCGGACTAGCCTCGGCGAGCAGTACTTC. Its protein product is CASSPRTSLGEQYF. Combining the CDR3 with reference TRBV13 and TRBJ2-7 gives the whole variable domain AAGVIQSPRHLIKEKRETATLKCYPIPRHDTVYWYQQGPGQDPQFLISFYEKMQSDKGSIPDRFSAQQFSDYHSELNMSSLELGDSALYFCASSPRTSLGEQYFGPGTRLTVT.

The chain uses TRBV5-6 and TRBJ1-2, with a tentative D call TRBD1 (5 bases). Looked up from germline, CDR1 is SGHDT and CDR2 is YYEEEE. The CDR3 covers 15 residues. The germline V and J ends were trimmed by 4 bases and 7 bases, with 20 bases remaining between them. CDR3 in amino acids: CASSRRLSGGSGYTF. CDR3 DNA sequence: TGTGCCAGCAGCCGGAGGTTATCCGGGGGGAGTGGCTACACCTTC.

This chain joins TRBV7-3 and TRBJ1-1, with a possible D match to TRBD1 (5 bases). Germline-derived CDR1 and CDR2 are SGHTA and FQGTGA. V was shortened by 5 bases and J by 11 bases, with 18 bases between the two germline ends. The CDR3 is made up of 13 amino acids. In DNA form, the CDR3 reads TGTGCCAGCAGCCCGGGTCAGGGCCGTGACGCTTTCTTT. It encodes CASSPGQGRDAFF.

This chain joins TRBV18 and TRBJ1-1; TRBD1 matches at 9 bases. V shed 1 base and J 4 bases; nucleotides not matched to a gene: 7. This CDR3 region has 16 residues. Per germline, CDR1 KGHSH and CDR2 LQKENI. In DNA form, the CDR3 reads TGTGCCAGCTCACCACTCACAGGGGGCACTATCACTGAAGCTTTCTTT. This gives the protein CASSPLTGGTITEAFF.

The chain combines TRBV6-6 with TRBJ2-1; no reliable D call. V lost 6 bases to trimming and J lost 6 bases, with 15 bases between them. The CDR3 extends over 14 amino acids. Germline V gives CDR1 MNHNY, CDR2 SVGAGI (reference sequence). CDR3 coding DNA: TGTGCCAGCAGACCCCGATTGAAGACCAATGAGCAGTTCTTC. Protein product: CASRPRLKTNEQFF.

This chain links TRBV9 with TRBJ1-1; the match to TRBD1 covers 7 bases. The CDR3 consists of 15 residues. Trimming removed 4 bases from V and 0 bases from J; junction bases left unmatched: 6. Per germline, CDR1 SGDLS and CDR2 YYNGEE. CDR3 sequence: CASSPTGVVNTEAFF. CDR3 DNA: TGTGCCAGCAGCCCAACAGGGGTCGTGAACACTGAAGCTTTCTTT. The complete variable domain, with remaining parts taken from reference TRBV9 and TRBJ1-1, reads DSGVTQTPKHLITATGQRVTLRCSPRSGDLSVYWYQQSLDQGLQFLIQYYNGEERAKGNILERFSAQQFPDLHSELNLSSLELGDSALYFCASSPTGVVNTEAFFGQGTRLTVV.

The chain uses TRBV6-6 and TRBJ2-7; a weak D match, TRBD1 (6 bases). Deletions cut 5 bases from V and 1 base from J, with 12 bases between. CDR1 is MNHNY and CDR2 is SVGAGI in the germline V gene (reference sequence). The CDR3 consists of 14 residues. The CDR3 coding sequence is TGTGCCAGCAGTATTACAGGGCTATCCTACGAGCAGTACTTC. Protein product: CASSITGLSYEQYF.

This chain joins TRBV5-1 and TRBJ1-2, with TRBD1 as a possible D gene (5 bases). Germline V gene data show CDR1 as SGHRS and CDR2 as YFSETQ. V was pared by 0 bases and J by 6 bases, with 9 bases between. The CDR3 totals 13 residues. This CDR3 is CASSLDRNHGYTF. CDR3 nucleotide sequence: TGCGCCAGCAGCTTGGACAGGAACCATGGCTACACCTTC. The full variable domain, in which reference TRBV5-1 and TRBJ1-2 provide the parts outside the CDR3, is KAGVTQTPRYLIKTRGQQVTLSCSPISGHRSVSWYQQTPGQGLQFLFEYFSETQRNKGNFPGRFSGRQFSNSRSEMNVSTLELGDSALYLCASSLDRNHGYTFGSGTRLTVV.

This chain uses TRBV9 with TRBJ2-1; 7 bases agree with TRBD1. Germline V lookup: CDR1 SGDLS, CDR2 YYNGEE. Trimming took 4 bases from V and 6 from J; bases not matched to a gene: 10. This CDR3 contains 15 residues. CDR3 in amino acids: CASSRKGAGLNEQFF. CDR3 nucleotides: TGTGCCAGCAGCAGGAAGGGGGCGGGCCTCAATGAGCAGTTCTTC.

This chain connects TRBV9 to TRBJ2-1; 8 nucleotides line up with TRBD2. After removal of 0 bases from V and 7 bases from J, the junction contained 12 bases not matched to a gene. The CDR3 runs to 17 residues. CDR1 SGDLS and CDR2 YYNGEE come from the germline V gene. The CDR3 spells CASSVGGLAGGLNEQFF. In DNA, the CDR3 is TGTGCCAGCAGCGTAGGAGGTCTGGCGGGAGGATTGAATGAGCAGTTCTTC.